The sequence of this T cell receptor (beta chain) was determined in a study of shared clonotypes between healthy human individuals. Regarding the study as a whole: Sequencing depth was predicted to influence how clonotypes are shared among donors. The sole specimen, blood, was sampled, and tissue repertoires likely differ.

Within Nashville, Tennessee resided all donors, each a Caucasian adult. This CDR3 spans 16 amino acids. The V gene's germline CDR1 is LGHNA and CDR2 YSLEER. V trimming: 1 base; J trimming: 7 bases; junction bases outside the gene matches: 8. Every immunoSEQ plate was one replicate of a subset's evenly spread DNA. The repertoire was sequenced with immunoSEQ multiplex PCR; TCRdb's copy has only in-frame clones and lacks some. Seen here are 450,000 to 600,000 clones, around three quarters observed once, and the top ten hold over 9.5%. On this clone: Its antigen is unknown.

The sample consisted of PBMCs. The chain uses TRBV4-3 and TRBJ2-2; TRBD2 matches 8 bases. This TCR came from a woman between 35 and 50 years old in good health. Some clones in this sample may be carry-over from other donors' samples. CDR3 amino acids: CASSQVAGRGHGELFF. As DNA, the CDR3 is TGCGCCAGCAGCCAAGTCGCCGGGAGGGGTCACGGGGAGCTGTTTTTT.